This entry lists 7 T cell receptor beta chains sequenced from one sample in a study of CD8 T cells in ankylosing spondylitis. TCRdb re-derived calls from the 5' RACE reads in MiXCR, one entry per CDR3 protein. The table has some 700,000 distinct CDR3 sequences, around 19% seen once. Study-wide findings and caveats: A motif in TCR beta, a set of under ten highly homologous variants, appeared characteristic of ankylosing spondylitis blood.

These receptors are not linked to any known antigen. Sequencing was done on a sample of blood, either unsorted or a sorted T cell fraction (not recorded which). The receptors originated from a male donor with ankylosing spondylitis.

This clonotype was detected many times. Here the CDR3 reads CSARDPARSTGELFF. In nucleotides, the CDR3 is TGCAGTGCTAGAGATCCCGCTAGATCCACCGGGGAGCTGTTTTTT. The chain combines TRBV20-1 with TRBJ2-2; D gene uncertain. V was cut by 0 bases and J by 4 bases, with 12 bases left in between. The CDR3 totals 15 residues. Germline CDR1 and CDR2: DFQATT and SNEGSKA (reference sequence).

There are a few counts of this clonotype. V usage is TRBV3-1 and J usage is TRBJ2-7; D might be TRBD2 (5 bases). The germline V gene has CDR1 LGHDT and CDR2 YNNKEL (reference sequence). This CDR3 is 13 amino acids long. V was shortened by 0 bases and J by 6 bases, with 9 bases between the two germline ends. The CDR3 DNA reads TGTGCCAGCAGCCAAGATCGGGCGGGCGAGCAGTACTTC. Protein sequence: CASSQDRAGEQYF.

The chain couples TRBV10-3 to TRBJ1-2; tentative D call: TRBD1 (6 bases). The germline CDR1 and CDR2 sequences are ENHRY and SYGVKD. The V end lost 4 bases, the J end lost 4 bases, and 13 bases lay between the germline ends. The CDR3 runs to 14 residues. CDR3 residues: CAISVAGEGYGYTF. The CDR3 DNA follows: TGTGCCATCAGTGTCGCAGGGGAGGGCTATGGCTACACCTTC.

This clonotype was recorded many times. The CDR3 spells CASSLGGSEETQYF. CDR3 DNA sequence: TGCGCCAGCAGCTTGGGGGGTAGCGAAGAGACCCAGTACTTC. V gene TRBV5-1 combines with J gene TRBJ2-5; D is perhaps TRBD2 (5 bases). Germline V gene lookup returns CDR1 SGHRS and CDR2 YFSETQ. Trimming removed 0 bases at V and 3 bases at J, with 9 bases between. The CDR3 length is 14 residues.

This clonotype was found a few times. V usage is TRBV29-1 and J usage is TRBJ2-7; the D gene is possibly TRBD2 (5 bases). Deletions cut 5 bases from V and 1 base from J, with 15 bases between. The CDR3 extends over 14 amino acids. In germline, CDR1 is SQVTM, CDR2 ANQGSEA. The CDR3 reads CSVSWDSVSYEQYF. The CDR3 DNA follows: TGCAGCGTTTCATGGGATAGCGTTTCCTACGAGCAGTACTTC.

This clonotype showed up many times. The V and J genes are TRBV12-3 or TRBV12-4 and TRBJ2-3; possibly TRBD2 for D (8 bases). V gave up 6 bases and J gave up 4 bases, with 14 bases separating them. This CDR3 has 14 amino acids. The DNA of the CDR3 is TGTGCCAGCAGCCCGGGAGGGGGCGCAGATACGCAGTATTTT. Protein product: CASSPGGGADTQYF.

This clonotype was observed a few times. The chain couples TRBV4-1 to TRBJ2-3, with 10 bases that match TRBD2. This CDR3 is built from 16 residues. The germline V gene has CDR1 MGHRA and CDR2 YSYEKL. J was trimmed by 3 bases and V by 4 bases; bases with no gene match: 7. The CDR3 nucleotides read TGCGCCAGCAGCCTGGCACTAGCGGGGAAAACAGATACGCAGTATTTT. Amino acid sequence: CASSLALAGKTDTQYF.